Sequencing of this TCR beta chain was carried out in a study of blood T cell repertoires in COVID-19. In the study overall: There were acute and convalescent COVID-19 samples, and they came from the United States, Italy and Spain.

In the authors' methods: Researchers report that nucleated cell counts were estimated from reference gene primer amplification. This table comes from immunoSEQ multiplex PCR, and its TCRdb copy is limited to in-frame clones, with some not included. The D gene and trimming were derived from the DNA, and the V and J assignments and clone size from that table. This sample has about 250,000 clones, with roughly four fifths found just once. Trimming pared 5 bases from V and 1 base from J, leaving 11 bases between. The V gene's germline CDR1 is SGHNT and CDR2 YENEEA. The CDR3 spans 14 residues. The gene calls are TRBV11-3 and TRBJ2-5; D may be TRBD2 (6 bases). Sequencing was carried out using peripheral blood. The source is an elderly man with acute or convalescent COVID-19. The CDR3 is CASSLGGSQETQYF. CDR3 DNA sequence: TGTGCCAGCAGCCTGGGGGGAAGCCAAGAGACCCAGTACTTC. The full variable domain, its missing parts supplied by reference TRBV11-3 and TRBJ2-5, is EAGVVQSPRYKIIEKKQPVAFWCNPISGHNTLYWYLQNLGQGPELLIRYENEEAVDDSQLPKDRFSAERLKGVDSTLKIQPAELGDSAVYLCASSLGGSQETQYFGPGTRLLVL.